The rows below give T cell receptor beta chains drawn from one sample of a study of liver allograft versus peripheral blood T cells. TCRdb processed the reads anew with MiXCR; each CDR3 protein has one entry. The sample includes a few thousand distinct CDR3 sequences, roughly 16% of them seen just once. The receptors stem from a human patient who had a liver transplant. Some T cells may have come from the graft donor. Each CDR3 is given with its conserved first and last residue. D genes are given only for firm matches. Part of the rows lack a size; the others show once, few, many or a class for expanded clones.

j_call	v_call	d_call	clone_size	cdr3_aa	cdr3_nt
TRBJ2-1	TRBV12-3/TRBV12-4	.	.	CASSFGGYNEQFF	TGTGCCAGCAGTTTCGGCGGTTACAATGAGCAGTTCTTC
TRBJ1-6	TRBV10-3	.	medium-sized	CAISESTRMYNSPLHF	TGTGCCATCAGTGAGTCGACGAGAATGTATAATTCACCCCTCCACTTT
TRBJ2-5	TRBV6-2/TRBV6-3	.	few	CASSQLTSQETQYF	TGTGCCAGCAGCCAATTGACTAGCCAAGAGACCCAGTACTTC
TRBJ1-1	TRBV2	.	.	CASRFKTGMNTEAFF	TGTGCCAGCAGATTTAAGACAGGTATGAACACTGAAGCTTTCTTT
TRBJ2-1	TRBV10-3	TRBD2	.	CAISEVAGFSNEQFF	TGTGCCATCAGTGAAGTAGCGGGGTTCTCCAATGAGCAGTTCTTC
TRBJ2-7	TRBV7-9	.	medium-sized	CASSLEQGRPYEQYF	TGTGCCAGCAGCTTAGAACAGGGAAGGCCCTACGAGCAGTACTTC
TRBJ1-2	TRBV27	.	medium-sized	CASKGTSGEGGYTF	TGTGCCAGCAAGGGGACATCGGGAGAGGGTGGCTACACCTTC
TRBJ1-2	TRBV3-2	.	large	CASSPSTSF	TGTGCCAGCTCCCCTTCGACCTCTTTC
TRBJ1-1	TRBV3-1	.	.	CASSQEEGAFF	TGTGCCAGCAGCCAAGAGGAAGGAGCTTTCTTT
TRBJ1-2	TRBV6-2/TRBV6-3	.	large	CASSTDTNYGYTF	TGTGCCAGCAGTACAGATACTAACTATGGCTACACCTTC
TRBJ2-7	TRBV27	.	medium-sized	CASYTTSYEQYF	TGTGCCAGTTATACTACCTCCTACGAGCAGTACTTC
TRBJ1-2	TRBV29-1	.	large	CSEDDGYTF	TGCAGCGAAGACGATGGCTACACCTTC
TRBJ2-2	TRBV13	.	medium-sized	CASSSRQTNTGELFF	TGTGCCAGCAGCTCGAGACAGACGAACACCGGGGAGCTGTTTTTT
TRBJ1-5	TRBV12-3/TRBV12-4	.	.	CASTSSGEGNQPQHF	TGTGCCAGCACATCCTCAGGGGAGGGCAATCAGCCCCAGCATTTT
TRBJ1-1	TRBV6-5	.	once	CASRILGLMNTEAFF	TGTGCCAGCAGGATACTGGGCCTTATGAACACTGAAGCTTTCTTT
TRBJ1-3	TRBV7-9	.	medium-sized	CASSPVGGSGNTIYF	TGTGCCAGCAGCCCGGTGGGGGGTTCTGGAAACACCATATATTTT
TRBJ1-5	TRBV6-2/TRBV6-3	.	medium-sized	CASSLDGREQPQHF	TGTGCCAGCAGTCTGGACGGAAGGGAACAGCCCCAGCATTTT
TRBJ1-3	TRBV30	.	medium-sized	CAWSEGVAGNTIYF	TGTGCCTGGAGTGAGGGCGTAGCTGGAAACACCATATATTTT
TRBJ2-1	TRBV2	.	.	CAGGRGPGNEQFF	TGTGCCGGTGGACGGGGGCCGGGCAATGAGCAGTTCTTC
TRBJ1-2	TRBV25-1	TRBD1	medium-sized	CASSDRTGRKGYTF	TGTGCCAGCAGTGACCGGACAGGGCGTAAGGGCTACACCTTC
TRBJ2-7	TRBV11-2	.	few	CASESSYEQYF	TGTGCCAGCGAAAGCTCCTACGAGCAGTACTTC
TRBJ1-1	TRBV19	.	.	CASSIQGREAFF	TGTGCCAGTAGTATTCAGGGGCGGGAGGCTTTCTTT
TRBJ1-2	TRBV27	.	medium-sized	CASSPYVRGDYGYTF	TGTGCCAGCAGCCCATACGTCAGGGGTGACTATGGCTACACCTTC
TRBJ1-1	TRBV6-5	TRBD1	.	CASSSGGENTEAFF	TGTGCCAGCAGCTCAGGGGGCGAGAACACTGAAGCTTTCTTT
TRBJ1-1	TRBV6-2/TRBV6-3	.	medium-sized	CASTRRGSNTEAFF	TGTGCCAGTACCCGCAGGGGTTCGAACACTGAAGCTTTCTTT
TRBJ1-2	TRBV12-3/TRBV12-4	TRBD1	medium-sized	CASSLDRAANYGYTF	TGTGCCAGCAGTTTGGACAGGGCAGCGAACTATGGCTACACCTTC
TRBJ1-2	TRBV5-4	.	medium-sized	CASSLELGDYGYTF	TGTGCCAGCAGCTTGGAATTGGGGGACTATGGCTACACCTTC
TRBJ2-1	TRBV7-9	.	many	CASSPRASSYNEQFF	TGTGCCAGCAGCCCCAGGGCTAGCTCCTACAATGAGCAGTTCTTC
TRBJ2-5	TRBV6-2/TRBV6-3	.	.	CASSGETQYF	TGTGCCAGTTCCGGGGAGACCCAGTACTTC
TRBJ2-1	TRBV6-1	TRBD1	medium-sized	CASGSGQGAYNEQFF	TGTGCCAGTGGGAGTGGGCAGGGGGCATACAATGAGCAGTTCTTC
TRBJ1-2	TRBV7-9	TRBD1	medium-sized	CASSFSGTGDYTF	TGTGCCAGCAGCTTCTCCGGGACAGGGGACTACACCTTC
TRBJ1-2	TRBV25-1	.	few	CASSGGYLYGYTF	TGTGCCAGCAGTGGGGGTTACCTCTATGGCTACACCTTC
TRBJ1-1	TRBV20-1	.	.	CSASTVQINTEAFF	TGCAGTGCTAGTACGGTTCAGATAAACACTGAAGCTTTCTTT
TRBJ1-4	TRBV30	.	many	CAWGEAEKLFF	TGTGCCTGGGGGGAGGCTGAAAAACTGTTTTTT
TRBJ1-4	TRBV12-3/TRBV12-4	.	medium-sized	CASSRSGGSNEKLFF	TGTGCCAGCAGTCGCTCCGGGGGGAGTAATGAAAAACTGTTTTTT
TRBJ1-1	TRBV6-2/TRBV6-3	.	medium-sized	CASSRNAGTTEAFF	TGTGCCAGCAGTCGCAATGCAGGGACCACTGAAGCTTTCTTT
TRBJ1-5	TRBV15	.	.	CATSRDLVGRDDQPQHF	TGTGCCACCAGCAGAGACCTTGTGGGCCGGGACGATCAGCCCCAGCATTTT
TRBJ1-1	TRBV6-2/TRBV6-3	.	medium-sized	CASERTENTEAFF	TGTGCCAGCGAACGGACAGAGAACACTGAAGCTTTCTTT
TRBJ1-2	TRBV29-1	TRBD1	medium-sized	CSVETGQGPGYTF	TGCAGCGTTGAAACCGGACAGGGGCCCGGCTACACCTTC
TRBJ2-3	TRBV19	.	medium-sized	CASSTLAETYTDTQYF	TGTGCCAGTAGTACCTTAGCGGAAACCTACACAGATACGCAGTATTTT
TRBJ1-5	TRBV27	.	medium-sized	CASSPTISQPQHF	TGTGCCAGCAGTCCCACTATTTCTCAGCCCCAGCATTTT
TRBJ2-1	TRBV15	TRBD1	medium-sized	CATSLGTGGIDEQFF	TGTGCCACCAGCCTCGGGACAGGGGGCATAGATGAGCAGTTCTTC
TRBJ1-3	TRBV20-1	.	large	CSARDRRDIRSGNTIYF	TGCAGTGCTAGAGATAGGAGGGACATACGCTCTGGAAACACCATATATTTT
TRBJ2-1	TRBV9	TRBD2	few	CASSGSLGGGAGQFF	TGTGCCAGCAGCGGCTCTTTGGGCGGGGGGGCCGGACAGTTCTTC
TRBJ1-5	TRBV19	.	.	CASTPGSTQPQHF	TGTGCCAGTACCCCAGGGTCTACCCAGCCCCAGCATTTT
TRBJ1-2	TRBV6-5	TRBD1	.	CASSPTTGTGGNYGYTF	TGTGCCAGCAGTCCTACAACCGGGACAGGGGGTAACTATGGCTACACCTTC
TRBJ1-1	TRBV5-6	TRBD1	medium-sized	CASSLRGERAFF	TGTGCCAGCAGCCTCAGGGGGGAGAGGGCTTTCTTT
TRBJ2-1	TRBV29-1	TRBD1	.	CSVGTGGRPVNEQFF	TGCAGCGTTGGGACAGGGGGGAGACCTGTCAATGAGCAGTTCTTC
TRBJ1-5	TRBV7-9	TRBD1	medium-sized	CASSLGTGGAPQHF	TGTGCCAGCAGCTTAGGGACAGGGGGCGCGCCCCAGCATTTT
TRBJ1-1	TRBV28	TRBD1	medium-sized	CASRRTGNTEAFF	TGTGCCAGCCGAAGGACAGGGAACACTGAAGCTTTCTTT
TRBJ1-5	TRBV6-5	.	medium-sized	CASSYAGPHQPQHF	TGTGCCAGCAGTTACGCGGGGCCTCATCAGCCCCAGCATTTT
TRBJ1-1	TRBV7-9	.	.	CASSPGPGNTEAFF	TGTGCCAGCAGCCCCGGACCGGGGAACACTGAAGCTTTCTTT
TRBJ1-3	TRBV9	.	medium-sized	CASSVEDSGNTIYF	TGTGCCAGCAGCGTAGAGGACAGCGGAAACACCATATATTTT
TRBJ2-1	TRBV19	.	few	CASSPPTGYYNEQFF	TGTGCCAGTAGTCCACCCACCGGGTACTACAATGAGCAGTTCTTC
TRBJ1-6	TRBV27	.	medium-sized	CASSSQGSPLHF	TGTGCCAGCAGTTCGCAGGGTTCACCCCTCCACTTT